A selection of T cell receptor beta chains follows, all from one sample in a study of early T cells in non-severe SARS-CoV-2 infection. TCRdb re-called the 5' RACE reads with MiXCR, one entry per CDR3 protein. The sample has about 26,000 distinct CDR3 sequences, 4% to 4.5% seen once. The sample comprised whole blood. The receptors were gathered from an adult who was a healthcare worker with PCR-confirmed SARS-CoV-2 infection or an uninfected control (not recorded which). The CDR3 runs from the conserved cysteine through the conserved F or W. D genes are given only for firm matches. Some rows have no size entry. The others give once, few or many, or a class for an expanded clone.

clone_size	v_call	j_call	d_call	cdr3_aa	cdr3_nt
few	TRBV5-1	TRBJ2-3	TRBD1	CASSPGQGAGDTQYF	TGCGCCAGCAGCCCGGGACAGGGGGCAGGAGATACGCAGTATTTT
few	TRBV30	TRBJ2-1	.	CAWSHTRGEQFF	TGTGCCTGGAGTCACACTCGGGGGGAGCAGTTCTTC
many	TRBV12-3/TRBV12-4	TRBJ2-2	TRBD2	CASNLAGGFGTGELFF	TGTGCCAGCAATCTAGCGGGAGGATTCGGCACCGGGGAGCTGTTTTTT
many	TRBV11-2	TRBJ2-1	.	CASSSIQGRSYNEQFF	TGTGCCAGCAGCTCGATTCAGGGAAGGTCCTACAATGAGCAGTTCTTC
many	TRBV29-1	TRBJ2-5	.	CSAELARGRETQYF	TGCAGCGCCGAACTAGCTCGAGGCAGAGAGACCCAGTACTTC
many	TRBV27	TRBJ2-7	.	CASSPRLAGAYEQYF	TGTGCCAGCAGTCCCCGTTTGGCAGGAGCCTACGAGCAGTACTTC
few	TRBV11-2	TRBJ2-7	.	CASSWGAREQYF	TGTGCCAGCAGCTGGGGAGCGAGGGAGCAGTACTTC
many	TRBV18	TRBJ1-4	.	CASSPPGGEKLFF	TGTGCCAGCTCACCACCAGGAGGGGAGAAACTGTTTTTT
.	TRBV6-2/TRBV6-3	TRBJ1-1	.	CASTFSRGNTEAFF	TGTGCCAGCACCTTCTCCAGGGGGAACACTGAAGCTTTCTTT
medium-sized	TRBV11-1	TRBJ2-1	TRBD2	CASSLTSGRISEQFF	TGTGCCAGCAGCTTAACTAGCGGGAGGATCAGTGAGCAGTTCTTC
many	TRBV7-3	TRBJ2-2	TRBD2	CASSARGAITGELFF	TGTGCCAGCAGCGCGCGGGGGGCAATCACCGGGGAGCTGTTTTTT
.	TRBV10-3	TRBJ2-7	TRBD2	CASRASGTWEQYF	TGTGCCAGCCGAGCCAGCGGGACTTGGGAGCAGTACTTC
many	TRBV12-3/TRBV12-4	TRBJ2-5	.	CASSLRQKQETQYF	TGTGCCAGCAGTTTAAGGCAGAAACAAGAGACCCAGTACTTC
many	TRBV12-3/TRBV12-4	TRBJ1-2	TRBD1	CASSSHHTGAVNYGYTF	TGTGCCAGCAGTAGTCATCACACAGGGGCCGTTAACTATGGCTACACCTTC
.	TRBV7-9	TRBJ1-4	.	CASSFRQSNEKLFF	TGTGCCAGCAGCTTCAGGCAGTCTAATGAAAAACTGTTTTTT
few	TRBV29-1	TRBJ1-2	TRBD1	CSVPTGGRSGYTF	TGCAGCGTCCCGACAGGGGGAAGAAGCGGCTACACCTTC
few	TRBV29-1	TRBJ2-4	.	CSVGGGHKNIQYF	TGCAGCGTTGGCGGTGGACACAAAAACATTCAGTACTTC
many	TRBV5-1	TRBJ2-7	TRBD2	CASRLAGNSYEQYF	TGCGCCAGCAGATTAGCGGGCAACTCCTACGAGCAGTACTTC
many	TRBV20-1	TRBJ2-3	.	CSARDTRRGPDTQYF	TGCAGTGCTAGAGATACGAGGCGGGGGCCAGATACGCAGTATTTT
few	TRBV12-3/TRBV12-4	TRBJ2-3	TRBD2	CASSRSSGRDTQYF	TGTGCCAGCAGCCGATCTAGCGGGAGAGATACGCAGTATTTT
many	TRBV29-1	TRBJ2-1	TRBD2	CSVEDRGTSYEQFF	TGCAGCGTTGAAGATCGGGGGACTAGCTATGAGCAGTTCTTC
many	TRBV18	TRBJ2-3	.	CASSPPGTSTDTQYF	TGTGCCAGCTCACCACCGGGGACTAGCACAGATACGCAGTATTTT
many	TRBV7-2	TRBJ2-7	TRBD2	CASSGGPSGRRDPYEQYF	TGTGCCAGCTCGGGGGGTCCTAGCGGGAGGAGGGATCCCTACGAGCAGTACTTC
many	TRBV11-2	TRBJ2-1	.	CASSSTGYNEQFF	TGTGCCAGCAGCTCCACAGGATACAATGAGCAGTTCTTC
many	TRBV20-1	TRBJ2-1	.	CSASYNEQFF	TGCAGTGCTTCTTACAATGAGCAGTTCTTC
.	TRBV7-8	TRBJ2-1	.	CASSFLLGGYNEQFF	TGTGCCAGCAGCTTCCTCCTCGGGGGCTACAATGAGCAGTTCTTC
many	TRBV12-3/TRBV12-4	TRBJ2-1	.	CASSLVFFNEQFF	TGTGCCAGCAGTTTGGTGTTCTTCAATGAGCAGTTCTTC
many	TRBV5-4	TRBJ1-1	.	CASSLAAMATEAFF	TGTGCCAGCAGCTTGGCCGCGATGGCTACTGAAGCTTTCTTT
many	TRBV12-3/TRBV12-4	TRBJ1-2	TRBD1	CASSRTGGTINYGYTF	TGTGCCAGCAGTCGGACAGGGGGCACGATTAACTATGGCTACACCTTC
.	TRBV11-2	TRBJ2-5	.	CASSLGATQGETQYF	TGTGCCAGCAGCTTAGGCGCGACTCAAGGCGAGACCCAGTACTTC
few	TRBV7-3	TRBJ1-2	.	CASSLWGYGYTF	TGTGCCAGCAGCTTATGGGGCTATGGCTACACCTTC
few	TRBV20-1	TRBJ2-1	.	CSARKGEQFF	TGCAGTGCTAGAAAGGGGGAGCAGTTCTTC
many	TRBV7-2	TRBJ2-2	.	CASSNRAHGGELFF	TGTGCCAGCAGCAACAGGGCCCACGGCGGGGAGCTGTTTTTT
many	TRBV12-3/TRBV12-4	TRBJ2-7	.	CASSFGLGQHEQYF	TGTGCCAGCAGTTTTGGCCTAGGACAGCACGAGCAGTACTTC
few	TRBV5-1	TRBJ2-7	TRBD2	CASSLVGGRAVDEQYF	TGCGCCAGCAGCTTGGTAGGCGGGAGGGCCGTCGACGAGCAGTACTTC
many	TRBV7-2	TRBJ1-5	.	CASSLEPRGPQHF	TGTGCCAGCAGCTTAGAGCCCAGGGGCCCCCAGCATTTT
many	TRBV29-1	TRBJ2-5	.	CSAEGERETQYF	TGCAGCGCCGAGGGGGAGAGGGAGACCCAGTACTTC
many	TRBV4-2	TRBJ2-7	.	CASSLRTGTDYSSYEQYF	TGTGCCAGCAGCCTCCGTACCGGGACGGACTATAGCTCCTACGAGCAGTACTTC
many	TRBV11-3	TRBJ2-5	.	CASSYGEEETQYF	TGTGCCAGCAGCTACGGAGAGGAAGAGACCCAGTACTTC
many	TRBV4-1	TRBJ1-2	.	CASSTGQDYGYTF	TGCGCCAGCAGCACCGGACAAGACTATGGCTACACCTTC
many	TRBV27	TRBJ1-2	.	CASSSAIGGARLLSYGYTF	TGTGCCAGCAGTTCCGCCATTGGGGGGGCGAGACTTTTAAGCTATGGCTACACCTTC
many	TRBV20-1	TRBJ2-5	TRBD2	CSALLAGGETQYF	TGCAGTGCCCTACTAGCGGGAGGGGAGACCCAGTACTTC
many	TRBV7-3	TRBJ1-1	TRBD1	CASRGTGGTEAFF	TGTGCCAGCAGAGGAACAGGGGGAACTGAAGCTTTCTTT
many	TRBV12-5	TRBJ1-1	.	CASGLVIRGETEAFF	TGTGCTAGTGGTTTGGTAATAAGGGGTGAAACTGAAGCTTTCTTT
.	TRBV12-3/TRBV12-4	TRBJ1-6	TRBD1	CASSTGQGPNSPLHF	TGTGCCAGCAGTACTGGACAGGGGCCTAATTCACCCCTCCACTTT
.	TRBV4-1	TRBJ1-3	.	CASSQVSQGNSGNTIYF	TGCGCCAGCAGCCAAGTCTCTCAGGGGAACTCTGGAAACACCATATATTTT
.	TRBV12-3/TRBV12-4	TRBJ2-2	TRBD2	CASSSARAGDTGELFF	TGTGCCAGCAGTTCGGCCAGGGCGGGGGACACCGGGGAGCTGTTTTTT
few	TRBV6-5	TRBJ2-2	.	CASSYGNPANTGELFF	TGTGCCAGCAGTTACGGCAATCCCGCGAACACCGGGGAGCTGTTTTTT
many	TRBV9	TRBJ1-2	.	CASSVAGAYGYTF	TGTGCCAGCAGCGTAGCGGGTGCCTATGGCTACACCTTC
many	TRBV5-5	TRBJ2-7	.	CASSLWGDEQYF	TGTGCCAGCAGCTTGTGGGGAGACGAGCAGTACTTC
many	TRBV20-1	TRBJ1-5	TRBD1	CSARDLHRGGNQPQHF	TGCAGTGCTAGAGATCTCCACAGGGGTGGGAATCAGCCCCAGCATTTT
many	TRBV4-3	TRBJ2-1	TRBD2	CASSQAGTSGRGEQFF	TGCGCCAGCAGCCAGGCCGGTACTAGCGGGCGGGGTGAGCAGTTCTTC
medium-sized	TRBV7-2	TRBJ1-6	TRBD1	CASSLNFRGTESSPLHF	TGTGCCAGCAGCTTAAATTTCAGGGGGACAGAATCTTCACCCCTCCACTTT